Following are 2 T cell receptor beta chains from one sample sequenced in a study of blood T cell repertoires in COVID-19. The repertoire was sequenced with immunoSEQ multiplex PCR; TCRdb's copy has only in-frame clones and lacks some. The sample has around 290,000 clones; approximately 90% are singletons. The sequencing input was PBMCs or T cells enriched from blood (not recorded which). These receptors were taken from a woman aged 55-69 years in a cohort exposed to, infected with or recovered from COVID-19 (not recorded which).

The chain uses TRBV10-2 and TRBJ2-1, with D maybe TRBD1 (6 bases). The V gene lost 3 bases and the J gene lost 1 base, with 10 bases spanning the gap. The germline gives CDR1 WSHSY, CDR2 SAAADI. This CDR3 is 15 amino acids long. The CDR3 sequence is CASSDLGGSYNEQFF. The CDR3 nucleotides read TGCGCCAGCAGTGATTTAGGGGGATCCTACAATGAGCAGTTCTTC.

This clone has only one observation. The chain links TRBV2 to TRBJ2-4; D remains ambiguous. The CDR3 is 13 residues long. Looked up from germline, CDR1 is SNHLY and CDR2 is FYNNEI. V was pared by 7 bases and J by 5 bases, with 12 bases between. CDR3 coding DNA: TGTGCCAGCAAGCGCCTAGGTCAAAACATTCAGTACTTC. Encoded protein: CASKRLGQNIQYF.